The source of this T cell receptor beta chain is a study of blood T cell repertoires in COVID-19. Profiled with immunoSEQ multiplex PCR; TCRdb holds only in-frame clones, not every one. The sample lists 350,000 or so clones, around 91% seen once, with roughly 6.8% in the top ten. CDR1 DFQATT and CDR2 SNEGSKA come from the germline V gene (reference sequence). V trimming: 3 bases; J trimming: 4 bases; junction bases outside the gene matches: 5. The CDR3 spans 14 residues. The TCR comes from a man aged 18 to 29 with active or convalescent COVID-19. This chain joins TRBV20-1 and TRBJ2-3, with TRBD2 matching 9 bases. The specimen was peripheral blood. CDR3 residues: CSASDSGRADTQYF. The CDR3 DNA reads as TGCAGTGCTAGTGATAGCGGGAGAGCAGATACGCAGTATTTT.